This paragraph covers one T cell receptor beta chain sequence. V lost 10 bases to trimming and J lost 4 bases, with 17 bases between them. The CDR3 consists of 13 residues. Per germline, CDR1 MDHEN and CDR2 SYDVKM. This entry is derived from a study of shared clonotypes between healthy human individuals. Measured with immunoSEQ multiplex PCR; TCRdb has only the in-frame clones, and not every one. Of about 1.5 million clones in the sample, more than 95% were seen once. Specimen: naive CD4+ T cells sorted from blood. The subset was: CD45RA+ positively selected. This TCR derives from a man aged 25 to 40 in good health. This rearrangement joins TRBV28 to TRBJ2-7; D uncertain. The CDR3 nucleotides are TGTGCCACCCGGCTGGTAGGAAGGTACGAGCAGTACTTC. Translated, it gives CATRLVGRYEQYF.